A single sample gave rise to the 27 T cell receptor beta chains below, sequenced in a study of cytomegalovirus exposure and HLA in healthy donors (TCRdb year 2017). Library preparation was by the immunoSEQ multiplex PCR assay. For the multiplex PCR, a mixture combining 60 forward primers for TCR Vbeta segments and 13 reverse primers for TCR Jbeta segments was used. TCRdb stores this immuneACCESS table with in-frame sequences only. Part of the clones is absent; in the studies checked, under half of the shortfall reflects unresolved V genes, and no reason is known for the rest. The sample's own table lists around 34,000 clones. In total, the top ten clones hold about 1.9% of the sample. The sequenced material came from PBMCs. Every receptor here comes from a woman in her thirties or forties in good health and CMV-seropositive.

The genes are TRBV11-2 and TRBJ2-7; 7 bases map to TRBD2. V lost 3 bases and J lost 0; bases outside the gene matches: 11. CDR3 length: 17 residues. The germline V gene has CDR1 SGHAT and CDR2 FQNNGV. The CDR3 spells CASSLSTSAYSSYEQYF. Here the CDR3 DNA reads TGTGCCAGCAGCTTGTCAACTAGCGCCTATTCCTCCTACGAGCAGTACTTC.

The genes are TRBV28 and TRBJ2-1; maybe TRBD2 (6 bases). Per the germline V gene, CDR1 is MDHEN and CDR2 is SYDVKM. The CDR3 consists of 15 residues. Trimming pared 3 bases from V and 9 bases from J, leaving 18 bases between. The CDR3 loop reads CASSFRGYRRGEQFF. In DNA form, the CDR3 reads TGTGCCAGCAGTTTCAGAGGGTATAGGAGGGGTGAGCAGTTCTTC.

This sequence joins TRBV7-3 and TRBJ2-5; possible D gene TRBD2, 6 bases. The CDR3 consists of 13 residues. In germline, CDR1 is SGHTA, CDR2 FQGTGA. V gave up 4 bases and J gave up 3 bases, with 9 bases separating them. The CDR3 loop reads CASSWRGEETQYF. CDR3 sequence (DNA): TGTGCCAGCAGCTGGAGGGGCGAAGAGACCCAGTACTTC.

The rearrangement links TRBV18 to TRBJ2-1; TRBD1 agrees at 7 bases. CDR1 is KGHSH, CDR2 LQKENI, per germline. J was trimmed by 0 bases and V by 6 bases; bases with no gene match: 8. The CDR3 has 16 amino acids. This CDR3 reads CASSLKTGDSYNEQFF. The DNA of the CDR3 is TGTGCCAGCTCCCTAAAAACAGGGGACTCCTACAATGAGCAGTTCTTC.

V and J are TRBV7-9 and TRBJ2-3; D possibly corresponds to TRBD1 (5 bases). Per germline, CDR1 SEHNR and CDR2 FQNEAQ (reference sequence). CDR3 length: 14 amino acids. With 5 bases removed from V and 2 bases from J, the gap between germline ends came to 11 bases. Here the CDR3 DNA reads TGTGCCAGCAGCCCCTTAGGGGTCACAGATACGCAGTATTTT. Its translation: CASSPLGVTDTQYF.

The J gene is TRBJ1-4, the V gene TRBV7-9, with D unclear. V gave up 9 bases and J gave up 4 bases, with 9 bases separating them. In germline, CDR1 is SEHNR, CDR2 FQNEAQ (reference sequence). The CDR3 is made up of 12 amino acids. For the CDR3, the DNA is TGTGCCAGTGGAGAGGTTAATGAAAAACTGTTTTTT. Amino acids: CASGEVNEKLFF.

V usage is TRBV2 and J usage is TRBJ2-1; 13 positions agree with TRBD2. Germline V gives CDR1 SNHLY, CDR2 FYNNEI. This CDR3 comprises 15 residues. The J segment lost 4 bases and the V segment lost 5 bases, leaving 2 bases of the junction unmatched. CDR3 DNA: TGTGCCAGCAGTCTACTAGCGGGAGGGTACAATGAGCAGTTCTTC. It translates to CASSLLAGGYNEQFF.

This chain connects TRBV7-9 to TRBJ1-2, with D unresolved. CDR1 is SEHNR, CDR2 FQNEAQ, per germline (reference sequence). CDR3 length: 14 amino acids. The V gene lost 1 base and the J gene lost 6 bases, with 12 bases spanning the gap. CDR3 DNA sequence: TGTGCCAGCAGCTTAGAGTCCTTGCGGGATGGCTACACCTTC. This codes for CASSLESLRDGYTF.

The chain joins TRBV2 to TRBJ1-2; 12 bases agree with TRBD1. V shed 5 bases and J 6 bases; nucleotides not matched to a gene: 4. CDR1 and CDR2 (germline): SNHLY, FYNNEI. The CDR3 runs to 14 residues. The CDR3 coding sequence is TGTGCCAGCAGTCCGGGACAGGGGGCGAATGGCTACACCTTC. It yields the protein CASSPGQGANGYTF.

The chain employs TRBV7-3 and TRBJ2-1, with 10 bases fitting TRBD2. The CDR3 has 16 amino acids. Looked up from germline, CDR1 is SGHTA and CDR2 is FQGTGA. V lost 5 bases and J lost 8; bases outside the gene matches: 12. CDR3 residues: CASSTHSGRAGDEQFF. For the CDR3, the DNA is TGTGCCAGCAGCACTCACAGCGGGAGGGCCGGTGATGAGCAGTTCTTC.

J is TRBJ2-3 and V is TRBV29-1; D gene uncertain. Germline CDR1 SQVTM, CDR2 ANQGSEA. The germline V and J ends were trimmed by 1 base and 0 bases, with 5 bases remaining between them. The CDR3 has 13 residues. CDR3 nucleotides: TGCAGCGTTGAAGCCGGTAGCACAGATACGCAGTATTTT. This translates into CSVEAGSTDTQYF.

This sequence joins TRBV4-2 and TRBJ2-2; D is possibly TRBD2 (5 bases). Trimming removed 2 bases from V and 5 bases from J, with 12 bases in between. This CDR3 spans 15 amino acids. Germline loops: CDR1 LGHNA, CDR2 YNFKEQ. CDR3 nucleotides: TGTGCCAGCAGCCAATCCCGGGGAGTAACCGGGGAGCTGTTTTTT. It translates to CASSQSRGVTGELFF.

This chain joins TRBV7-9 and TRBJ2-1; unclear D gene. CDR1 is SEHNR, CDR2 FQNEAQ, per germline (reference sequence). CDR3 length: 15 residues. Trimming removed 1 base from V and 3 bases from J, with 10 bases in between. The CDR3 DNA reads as TGTGCCAGCAGCTTAGTCCGGTCGGGCTACAATGAGCAGTTCTTC. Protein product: CASSLVRSGYNEQFF.

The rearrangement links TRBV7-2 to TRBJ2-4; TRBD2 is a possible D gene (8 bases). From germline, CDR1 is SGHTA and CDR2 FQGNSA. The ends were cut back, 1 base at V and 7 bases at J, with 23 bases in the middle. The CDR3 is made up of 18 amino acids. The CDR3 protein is CASSLVGRGRGGLNIQYF. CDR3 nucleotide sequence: TGTGCCAGCAGCTTAGTCGGGAGGGGCAGGGGGGGGCTGAACATTCAGTACTTC.

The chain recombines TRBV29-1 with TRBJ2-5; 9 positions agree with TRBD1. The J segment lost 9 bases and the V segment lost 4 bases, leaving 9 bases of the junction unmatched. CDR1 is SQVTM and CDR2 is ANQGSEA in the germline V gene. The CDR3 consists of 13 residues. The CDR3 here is CSVGDGDRAAQYF. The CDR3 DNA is TGCAGCGTTGGTGATGGGGACAGGGCGGCCCAGTACTTC. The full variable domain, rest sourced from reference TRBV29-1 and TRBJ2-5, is SAVISQKPSRDICQRGTSLTIQCQVDSQVTMMFWYRQQPGQSLTLIATANQGSEATYESGFVIDKFPISRPNLTFSTLTVSNMSPEDSSIYLCSVGDGDRAAQYFGPGTRLLVL.

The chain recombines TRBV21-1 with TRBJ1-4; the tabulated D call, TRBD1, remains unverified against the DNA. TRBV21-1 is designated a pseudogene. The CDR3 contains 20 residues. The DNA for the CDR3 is TGTGCCAGCAGCAAACCCCAGCAGGGGGGATCGGACAATAGTAATGAAAAACTGTTTTTT. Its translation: CASSKPQQGGSDNSNEKLFF.

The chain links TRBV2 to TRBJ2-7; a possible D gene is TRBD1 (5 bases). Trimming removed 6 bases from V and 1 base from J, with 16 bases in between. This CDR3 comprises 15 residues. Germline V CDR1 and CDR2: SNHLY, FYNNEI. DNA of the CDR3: TGTGCCAGCAGCCCTCCGGGCAGGGAATCCTACGAGCAGTACTTC. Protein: CASSPPGRESYEQYF.

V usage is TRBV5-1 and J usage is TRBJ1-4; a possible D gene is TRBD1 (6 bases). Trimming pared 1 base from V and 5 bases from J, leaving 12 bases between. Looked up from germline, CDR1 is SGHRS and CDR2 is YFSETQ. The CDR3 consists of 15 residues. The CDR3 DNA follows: TGCGCCAGCAGCTTGTTGGGTGACAGGAATGAAAAACTGTTTTTT. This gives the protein CASSLLGDRNEKLFF. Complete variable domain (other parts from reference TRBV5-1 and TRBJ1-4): KAGVTQTPRYLIKTRGQQVTLSCSPISGHRSVSWYQQTPGQGLQFLFEYFSETQRNKGNFPGRFSGRQFSNSRSEMNVSTLELGDSALYLCASSLLGDRNEKLFFGSGTQLSVL.

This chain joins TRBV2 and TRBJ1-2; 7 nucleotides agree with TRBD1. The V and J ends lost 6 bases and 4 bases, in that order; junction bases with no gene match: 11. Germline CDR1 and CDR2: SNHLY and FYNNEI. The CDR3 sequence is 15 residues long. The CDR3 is CASSADRQGIYGYTF. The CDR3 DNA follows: TGTGCCAGCAGCGCGGACCGACAGGGTATCTATGGCTACACCTTC.

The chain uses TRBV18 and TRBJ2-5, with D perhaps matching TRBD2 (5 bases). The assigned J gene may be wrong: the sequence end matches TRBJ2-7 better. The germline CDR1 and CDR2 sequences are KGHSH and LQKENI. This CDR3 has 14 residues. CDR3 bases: TGTGCCAGCTCACCATCGGGGTCTCCCTACGAGCAGTACTTC. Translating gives CASSPSGSPYEQYF.

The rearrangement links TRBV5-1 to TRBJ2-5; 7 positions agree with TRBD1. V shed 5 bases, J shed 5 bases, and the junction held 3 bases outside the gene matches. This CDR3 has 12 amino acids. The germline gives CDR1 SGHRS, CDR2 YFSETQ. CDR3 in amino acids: CASSLQGETQYF. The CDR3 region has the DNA TGCGCCAGCAGTCTACAGGGGGAGACCCAGTACTTC.

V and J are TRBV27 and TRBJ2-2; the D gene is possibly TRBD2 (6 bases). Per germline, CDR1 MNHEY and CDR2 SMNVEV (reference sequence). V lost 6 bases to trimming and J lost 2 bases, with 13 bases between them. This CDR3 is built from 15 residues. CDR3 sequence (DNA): TGTGCCAGCAGGACCGGGACTTCCAACACCGGGGAGCTGTTTTTT. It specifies CASRTGTSNTGELFF.

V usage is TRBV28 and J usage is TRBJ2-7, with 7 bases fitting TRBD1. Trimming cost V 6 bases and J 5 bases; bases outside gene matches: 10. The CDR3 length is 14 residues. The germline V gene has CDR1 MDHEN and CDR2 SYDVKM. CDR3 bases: TGTGCCAGCAGACTAGGGGTCGGACAGGACGAGCAGTACTTC. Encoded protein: CASRLGVGQDEQYF.

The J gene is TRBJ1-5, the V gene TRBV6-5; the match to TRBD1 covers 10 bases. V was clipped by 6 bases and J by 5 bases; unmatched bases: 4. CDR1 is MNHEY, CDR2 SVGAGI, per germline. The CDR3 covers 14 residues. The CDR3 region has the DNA TGTGCCAGCAGGGCCGGGACAGGGGATCAGCCCCAGCATTTT. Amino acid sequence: CASRAGTGDQPQHF.

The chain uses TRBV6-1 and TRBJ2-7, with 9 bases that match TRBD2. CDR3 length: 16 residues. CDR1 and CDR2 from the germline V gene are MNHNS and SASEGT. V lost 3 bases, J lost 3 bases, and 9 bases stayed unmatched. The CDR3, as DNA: TGTGCCAGCAGTGACCTTCCTAGCGGGGTACACTACGAGCAGTACTTC. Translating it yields CASSDLPSGVHYEQYF.

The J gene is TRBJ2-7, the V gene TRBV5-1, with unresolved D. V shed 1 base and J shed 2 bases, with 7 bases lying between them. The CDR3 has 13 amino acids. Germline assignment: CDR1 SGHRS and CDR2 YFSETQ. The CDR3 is CASSLWQTYEQYF. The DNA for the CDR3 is TGCGCCAGCAGCTTGTGGCAAACCTACGAGCAGTACTTC.

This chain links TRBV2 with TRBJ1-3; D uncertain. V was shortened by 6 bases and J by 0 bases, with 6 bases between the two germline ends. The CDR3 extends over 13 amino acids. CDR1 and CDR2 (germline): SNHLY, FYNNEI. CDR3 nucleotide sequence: TGTGCCAGCAGAGAGAGCTCTGGAAACACCATATATTTT. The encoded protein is CASRESSGNTIYF.